These T cell receptor beta chains were read from a single sample in a study of blood T cell repertoires in COVID-19. The protocol was immunoSEQ multiplex PCR, while the TCRdb copy is restricted to in-frame clones and leaves out a portion. In the table there are 25,000 to 35,000 clones, 89% of which are singletons. Material: peripheral blood. All receptors derive from a human donor in a cohort sampled during active COVID-19. Both conserved end residues are part of each CDR3. A D gene is named only where the DNA matches it firmly. Only part of the rows carry a size: once, few, many, or a class if the clone is expanded.

>TRBD1|TRBV19|TRBJ2-7|-
TGTGCCAGTTCGCCCGGGACAGGGCCCTACGAGCAGTACTTC
CASSPGTGPYEQYF
>TRBD2|TRBV19|TRBJ2-5|-
TGTGCCAGTAGTATAGCGGGGGGGCCTTTGTGGGAGACCCAGTACTTC
CASSIAGGPLWETQYF
>-|TRBV7-7|TRBJ2-5|-
TGTGCTAGCAGCTTCAGACTAAGTCAAGAGACCCAGTACTTC
CASSFRLSQETQYF
>TRBD1|TRBV28|TRBJ1-2|-
TGTGCCAGCAGTTCCCCGACAGGGCCCTATGGCTACACCTTC
CASSSPTGPYGYTF
>-|TRBV28|TRBJ2-5|-
TGTGCCAGCAGAAAGGGCGGGCGAAAAGAGACCCAGTACTTC
CASRKGGRKETQYF
>TRBD1|TRBV4-1|TRBJ2-7|-
TGCGCCAGCAGCCCCGGAAGGGACAGGGGGATTAACTCCTACGAGCAGTACTTC
CASSPGRDRGINSYEQYF
>TRBD1|TRBV6-5|TRBJ2-7|once
TGTGCCATCCCTTTATCCCGACAGGGTTCCTACGAGCAGTACTTC
CAIPLSRQGSYEQYF
>TRBD1|TRBV28|TRBJ2-1|-
TGTGCCAGCAACCTTCAGGGGGTCCATGAGCAGTTCTTC
CASNLQGVHEQFF
>TRBD1|TRBV7-6|TRBJ2-1|-
TGTGCCAGCAGCACAGGGGACAATGAGCAGTTCTTC
CASSTGDNEQFF
>TRBD1|TRBV7-2|TRBJ1-1|-
TGTGCCAGCAGCGGCGGGACAGCCTCCGGGCGCACTGAAGCTTTCTTT
CASSGGTASGRTEAFF
>TRBD1|TRBV15|TRBJ1-6|-
TGTGCCACCAGCAGAGGGACAGGGGCTAATTCACCCCTCCACTTT
CATSRGTGANSPLHF
>-|TRBV19|TRBJ1-5|-
TGTGCCAGTAGTACGCGGCAGAGTAATAGCAATCAGCCCCAGCATTTT
CASSTRQSNSNQPQHF
>-|TRBV28|TRBJ1-1|-
TGTGCCAGCAGTTTGGGAGGGGGTGGGTACACTGAAGCTTTCTTT
CASSLGGGGYTEAFF
>TRBD1|TRBV11-2|TRBJ1-1|-
TGTGCCAGCAGCCCTGACAGGGCATCCCTCCCTGAAGCTTTCTTT
CASSPDRASLPEAFF
>TRBD1|TRBV5-4|TRBJ2-2|-
TGTGCCAGCAGCTCCGGGGGACAGGGGGCGAACACCGGGGAGCTGTTTTTT
CASSSGGQGANTGELFF
>TRBD2|TRBV5-4|TRBJ2-1|-
TGTGCCAGCAGCTTGGCTAGGCTAGCGGGCGAGCAGTTCTTC
CASSLARLAGEQFF
>-|TRBV2|TRBJ1-2|-
TGTGCCAGCAATATTAACGCGGAAGATGTCTATGGCTACACCTTC
CASNINAEDVYGYTF